This TCR beta chain derives from a study of shared clonotypes between healthy human individuals. Whole-study results and caveats: Even with large depth, rarefaction showed that sorted-subset sequencing was incomplete.

This clone has just a few counts. Its antigen remains unknown. Germline CDR1 is MGHDK and CDR2 is SYGVNS. Trimming shortened V by 3 bases and J by 5 bases, and 7 bases separated the two germline ends. There are 13 residues in the CDR3. This table comes from immunoSEQ multiplex PCR, and its TCRdb copy is limited to in-frame clones, with some not included. The sample consists of roughly 660,000 clones, about 90% of them appearing once. Sequenced sample: memory CD8+ T cells from PBMCs. Documented subset: CD45RO+ cells pooled with CCR7-negative TemRA cells. The genes are TRBV25-1 and TRBJ2-2; no definite D call. The origin of this receptor is a man younger than 35 in good health. Some clones in this sample may be carry-over from other donors' samples. CDR3: CASSDGVTGELFF. In nucleotides, the CDR3 is TGTGCCAGCAGTGATGGGGTTACCGGGGAGCTGTTTTTT.